The clone carrying this T cell receptor (beta chain) has only one observation. This specimen belongs to a study of blood T cell repertoires in COVID-19. The repertoire was sequenced with immunoSEQ multiplex PCR; TCRdb's copy has only in-frame clones and lacks some. Of around 370,000 clones detected, around nine tenths appear once; the ten largest clones hold around 6.6%. This clonotype was sampled from a woman in her 70s with COVID-19, enrolled during active disease. The source material was peripheral blood.

CDR3 in amino acids: CASSLGQETQYF. CDR3 nucleotides: TGTGCCAGCAGCTTAGGTCAGGAGACCCAGTACTTC. V usage is TRBV7-2 and J usage is TRBJ2-5; D remains ambiguous. Germline loops: CDR1 SGHTA, CDR2 FQGNSA. V lost 1 base and J 5 bases, leaving 5 bases between the germline ends. This CDR3 has 12 residues.